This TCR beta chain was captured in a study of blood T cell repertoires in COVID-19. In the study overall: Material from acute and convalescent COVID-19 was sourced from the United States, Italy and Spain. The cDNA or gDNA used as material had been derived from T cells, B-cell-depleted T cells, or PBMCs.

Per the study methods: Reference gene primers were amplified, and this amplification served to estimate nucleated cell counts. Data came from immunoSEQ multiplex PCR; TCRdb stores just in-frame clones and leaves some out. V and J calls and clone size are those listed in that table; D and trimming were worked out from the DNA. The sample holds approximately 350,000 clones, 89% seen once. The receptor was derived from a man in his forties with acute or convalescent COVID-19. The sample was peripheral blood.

In DNA, the CDR3 is TGTGCCAGCAGCTTAGGATTAGCGGGGGCTTTTGATGAGCAGTTCTTC. This translates into CASSLGLAGAFDEQFF. The rearrangement links TRBV7-9 to TRBJ2-1, with TRBD2 identical over 9 bases. CDR1 and CDR2 (germline): SEHNR, FQNEAQ (reference sequence). The CDR3 runs to 16 residues. With V trimmed by 1 base and J by 8 bases, 9 bases remained unmatched.